Listed below are T cell receptor beta chains from one sample, sequenced in a study of patients and donors after allogeneic stem cell transplantation. TCRdb processed the RT-PCR reads anew with MiXCR; each CDR3 protein has one entry. The sample lists more than 75,000 distinct CDR3 sequences, 4% to 5% occurring once. Sample: blood, either unsorted or a sorted T cell fraction (not recorded which). These receptor sequences come from a human donor who was either an allogeneic HSCT recipient or a stem cell or donor lymphocyte infusion donor (not recorded which). It is not recorded whose cells these are; they may come from a transplant donor. Both conserved end residues are part of each CDR3. D genes are given only for firm matches. The size field is filled for only some rows; it gives once, few, many or a size class.

V gene: TRBV7-8
D gene: TRBD2
J gene: TRBJ2-3
clone size: many
CDR3 DNA: TGTGCCAGCAGCGGGCTAGCGGGTACGAGCCGGAGCACAGATACGCAGTATTTT
CDR3 protein: CASSGLAGTSRSTDTQYF

V gene: TRBV7-8
D gene: NA
J gene: TRBJ2-7
clone size: many
CDR3 DNA: TGTGCCAGCAGCTCCAGCCGGTCAGCTCCGGCCGGCGAGCAGTACTTC
CDR3 protein: CASSSSRSAPAGEQYF

V gene: TRBV29-1
D gene: NA
J gene: TRBJ2-5
clone size: many
CDR3 DNA: TGCAGCGTTAGTTTCGGGCAGATCCAAGAGACCCAGTACTTC
CDR3 protein: CSVSFGQIQETQYF

V gene: TRBV12-3/TRBV12-4
D gene: NA
J gene: TRBJ1-6
clone size: many
CDR3 DNA: TGTGCCAGCCAGGGGCCAAATTCACCCCTCCACTTT
CDR3 protein: CASQGPNSPLHF

V gene: TRBV9
D gene: TRBD1
J gene: TRBJ1-4
clone size: many
CDR3 DNA: TGTGCCAGCAGCCCCCAGGGGGCTTCTAATGAAAAACTGTTTTTT
CDR3 protein: CASSPQGASNEKLFF

V gene: TRBV7-6
D gene: NA
J gene: TRBJ2-3
clone size: many
CDR3 DNA: TGTGCCAGCAGCTTTGAGGGAGTAGTAGATACGCAGTATTTT
CDR3 protein: CASSFEGVVDTQYF

V gene: TRBV10-3
D gene: TRBD2
J gene: TRBJ2-1
clone size: many
CDR3 DNA: TGTGCCATCAGTGGAACTAGCGGGTGGTCGGGTGAGCAGTTCTTC
CDR3 protein: CAISGTSGWSGEQFF

V gene: TRBV19
D gene: NA
J gene: TRBJ2-7
clone size: many
CDR3 DNA: TGTGCCAGTAGTATAGCTCGGGGGCCCAAGGGCTACGAGCAGTACTTC
CDR3 protein: CASSIARGPKGYEQYF

V gene: TRBV14
D gene: NA
J gene: TRBJ2-7
clone size: many
CDR3 DNA: TGTGCCAGCAGCCCGGAGGGGGGGCTCGGGATTTTGCAGTACTTC
CDR3 protein: CASSPEGGLGILQYF

V gene: TRBV5-1
D gene: NA
J gene: TRBJ2-2
clone size: many
CDR3 DNA: TGCGCCAGCAGCTTGGCGGGCACAGCGAACACCGGGGAGCTGTTTTTT
CDR3 protein: CASSLAGTANTGELFF

V gene: TRBV27
D gene: NA
J gene: TRBJ2-7
clone size: many
CDR3 DNA: TGTGCCAGCAGCCTCACCGGGCACGAGCAGTACTTC
CDR3 protein: CASSLTGHEQYF

V gene: TRBV7-9
D gene: TRBD2
J gene: TRBJ2-1
clone size: NA
CDR3 DNA: TGTGCCAGCAGCTTGCCGAGCGGGAGTGGGCATGAGCAGTTCTTC
CDR3 protein: CASSLPSGSGHEQFF

V gene: TRBV20-1
D gene: TRBD1
J gene: TRBJ2-7
clone size: many
CDR3 DNA: TGCAGTGCTAGTCATCTGGGACAGGGGTTTCGCGAGCAGTACTTC
CDR3 protein: CSASHLGQGFREQYF

V gene: TRBV29-1
D gene: TRBD1
J gene: TRBJ1-1
clone size: many
CDR3 DNA: TGCAGCGTTGCCCCCCCTGGTACAGGGGCGCACACTGAAGCTTTCTTT
CDR3 protein: CSVAPPGTGAHTEAFF

V gene: TRBV10-1
D gene: TRBD2
J gene: TRBJ2-2
clone size: many
CDR3 DNA: TGCGCCAGCAAACTTACCGGGACTAGCGGGAGGAACACCGGGGAGCTGTTTTTT
CDR3 protein: CASKLTGTSGRNTGELFF

V gene: TRBV27
D gene: NA
J gene: TRBJ2-6
clone size: NA
CDR3 DNA: TGTGCCAGCCACCGGGGGACAGCCCCCTCTGGGGCCAACGTCCTGACTTTC
CDR3 protein: CASHRGTAPSGANVLTF

V gene: TRBV9
D gene: NA
J gene: TRBJ1-1
clone size: NA
CDR3 DNA: TGTGCCAGCAGCGTAGTATCAGCCTCTGAAGCTTTCTTT
CDR3 protein: CASSVVSASEAFF

V gene: TRBV24-1
D gene: TRBD1
J gene: TRBJ2-1
clone size: many
CDR3 DNA: TGTGCCACCAGTGACGGGACAGGGTCCTACAATGAGCAGTTCTTC
CDR3 protein: CATSDGTGSYNEQFF

V gene: TRBV11-2
D gene: TRBD2
J gene: TRBJ2-7
clone size: NA
CDR3 DNA: TGTGCCAGCAGCTTACCCGGGGGGTATGCCTACGAGCAGTACTTC
CDR3 protein: CASSLPGGYAYEQYF

V gene: TRBV7-7
D gene: NA
J gene: TRBJ2-2
clone size: many
CDR3 DNA: TGTGCTAGCAGCTTAGGGCCCCGTGACGGGGAGCTGTTTTTT
CDR3 protein: CASSLGPRDGELFF

V gene: TRBV5-1
D gene: TRBD1
J gene: TRBJ1-1
clone size: medium-sized
CDR3 DNA: TGCGCCAGCAGCTTGGACGTAACAGGGGTGACTGAAGCTTTCTTT
CDR3 protein: CASSLDVTGVTEAFF

V gene: TRBV5-5
D gene: NA
J gene: TRBJ2-3
clone size: many
CDR3 DNA: TGTGCCAGCAGCTATGGGCCGCAGGATACGCAGTATTTT
CDR3 protein: CASSYGPQDTQYF

V gene: TRBV6-2/TRBV6-3
D gene: NA
J gene: TRBJ2-4
clone size: many
CDR3 DNA: TGTGCCAGCAGTTACCCCGGACAGACCAATCAGTACTTC
CDR3 protein: CASSYPGQTNQYF

V gene: TRBV5-1
D gene: NA
J gene: TRBJ2-7
clone size: NA
CDR3 DNA: TGCGCCAGCAGCTCTTCCTCCTACGAGCAGTACTTC
CDR3 protein: CASSSSSYEQYF

V gene: TRBV9
D gene: NA
J gene: TRBJ2-2
clone size: few
CDR3 DNA: TGTGCCAGCAGCCCAGACGGGGATTTGAACACCGGGGAGCTGTTTTTT
CDR3 protein: CASSPDGDLNTGELFF

V gene: TRBV7-3
D gene: TRBD2
J gene: TRBJ2-5
clone size: NA
CDR3 DNA: TGTGCCAGCAGCTTAGGGAGCGGGAAAGAGACCCAGTACTTC
CDR3 protein: CASSLGSGKETQYF

V gene: TRBV11-3
D gene: TRBD2
J gene: TRBJ2-5
clone size: many
CDR3 DNA: TGTGCCAGCAGCTCATCCGGGACTAGCGGGGGGAGGGAGACCCAGTACTTC
CDR3 protein: CASSSSGTSGGRETQYF

V gene: TRBV20-1
D gene: NA
J gene: TRBJ1-1
clone size: many
CDR3 DNA: TGCAGTGCTCATCGGCAGATCAACACTGAAGCTTTCTTT
CDR3 protein: CSAHRQINTEAFF

V gene: TRBV5-1
D gene: TRBD1
J gene: TRBJ1-2
clone size: many
CDR3 DNA: TGCGCCAGCAGCTTGGGGGACAGAGATAACTATGGCTACACCTTC
CDR3 protein: CASSLGDRDNYGYTF

V gene: TRBV9
D gene: NA
J gene: TRBJ2-6
clone size: many
CDR3 DNA: TGTGCCAGCAGCGTTTCTGGGGCCAACGTCCTGACTTTC
CDR3 protein: CASSVSGANVLTF

V gene: TRBV11-3
D gene: NA
J gene: TRBJ2-7
clone size: many
CDR3 DNA: TGTGCCAGCAGCTTATACAGCACCTACGAGCAGTACTTC
CDR3 protein: CASSLYSTYEQYF

V gene: TRBV6-1
D gene: TRBD1
J gene: TRBJ1-5
clone size: many
CDR3 DNA: TGTGCCAGCAACGGACAGGGGAGTCGCAATCAGCCCCAGCATTTT
CDR3 protein: CASNGQGSRNQPQHF

V gene: TRBV5-1
D gene: NA
J gene: TRBJ1-1
clone size: few
CDR3 DNA: TGCGCCAGCAGCAACGCGGGGGGCACTGAAGCTTTCTTT
CDR3 protein: CASSNAGGTEAFF

V gene: TRBV12-3/TRBV12-4
D gene: NA
J gene: TRBJ1-6
clone size: once
CDR3 DNA: TGTGCCAGCAGTCCGACAAACTCACACCTCCACTTT
CDR3 protein: CASSPTNSHLHF

V gene: TRBV28
D gene: NA
J gene: TRBJ2-2
clone size: many
CDR3 DNA: TGTGCCAGCAGTAGTGGGGGCGCGAGCACCGGGGAGCTGTTTTTT
CDR3 protein: CASSSGGASTGELFF

V gene: TRBV12-3/TRBV12-4
D gene: TRBD1
J gene: TRBJ1-2
clone size: few
CDR3 DNA: TGTGCCAGCATTTTTGCCGGGACAGGGAAGGGCTACACCTTC
CDR3 protein: CASIFAGTGKGYTF

V gene: TRBV7-9
D gene: NA
J gene: TRBJ2-5
clone size: many
CDR3 DNA: TGTGCCAGCAGCTTATCCGGTCAGACCCAGTACTTC
CDR3 protein: CASSLSGQTQYF

V gene: TRBV27
D gene: TRBD2
J gene: TRBJ2-1
clone size: many
CDR3 DNA: TGTGCCAGCAGAGTAGCGGGAGGGCCGGGGAATGAGCAGTTCTTC
CDR3 protein: CASRVAGGPGNEQFF

V gene: TRBV3-1
D gene: NA
J gene: TRBJ1-2
clone size: NA
CDR3 DNA: TGTGCCACCAGGATGGGGCAGGGGGGCTACACCTTC
CDR3 protein: CATRMGQGGYTF

V gene: TRBV28
D gene: NA
J gene: TRBJ2-3
clone size: few
CDR3 DNA: TGTGCCAGCAGTGAAGTGAAGGGTGGGACAGATACGCAGTATTTT
CDR3 protein: CASSEVKGGTDTQYF

V gene: TRBV12-3/TRBV12-4
D gene: NA
J gene: TRBJ2-5
clone size: many
CDR3 DNA: TGTGCCAGCAGTCCAGACTTACAAGAGACCCAGTACTTC
CDR3 protein: CASSPDLQETQYF